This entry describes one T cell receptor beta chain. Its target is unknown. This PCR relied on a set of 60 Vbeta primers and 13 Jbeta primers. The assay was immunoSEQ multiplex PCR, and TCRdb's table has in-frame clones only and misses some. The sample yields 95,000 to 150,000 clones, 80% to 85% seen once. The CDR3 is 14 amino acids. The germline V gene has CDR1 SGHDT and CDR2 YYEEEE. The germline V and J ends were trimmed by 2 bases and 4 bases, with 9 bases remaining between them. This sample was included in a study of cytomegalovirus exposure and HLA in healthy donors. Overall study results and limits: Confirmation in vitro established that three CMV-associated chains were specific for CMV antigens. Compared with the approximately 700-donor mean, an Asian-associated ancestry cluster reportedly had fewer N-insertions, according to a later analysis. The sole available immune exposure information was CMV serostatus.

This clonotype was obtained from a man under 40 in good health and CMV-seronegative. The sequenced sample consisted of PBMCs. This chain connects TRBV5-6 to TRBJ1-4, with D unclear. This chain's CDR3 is CASSLNTINEKLFF. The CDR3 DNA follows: TGTGCCAGCAGCTTAAACACCATTAATGAAAAACTGTTTTTT.